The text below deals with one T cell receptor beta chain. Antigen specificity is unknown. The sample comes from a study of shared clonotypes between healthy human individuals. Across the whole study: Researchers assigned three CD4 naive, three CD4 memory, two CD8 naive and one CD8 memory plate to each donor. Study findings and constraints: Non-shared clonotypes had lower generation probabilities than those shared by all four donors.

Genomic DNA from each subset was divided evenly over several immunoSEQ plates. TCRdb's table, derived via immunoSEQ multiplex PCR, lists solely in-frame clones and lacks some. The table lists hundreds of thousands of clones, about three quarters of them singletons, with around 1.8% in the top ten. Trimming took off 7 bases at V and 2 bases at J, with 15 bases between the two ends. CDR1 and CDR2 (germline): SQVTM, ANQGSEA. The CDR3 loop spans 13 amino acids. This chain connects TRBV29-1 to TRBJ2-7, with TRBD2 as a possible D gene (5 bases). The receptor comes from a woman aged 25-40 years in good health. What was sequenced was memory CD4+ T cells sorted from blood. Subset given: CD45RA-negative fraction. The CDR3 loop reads CSAYAGNAYEQYF. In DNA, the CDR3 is TGCAGCGCCTACGCCGGGAACGCCTACGAGCAGTACTTC.